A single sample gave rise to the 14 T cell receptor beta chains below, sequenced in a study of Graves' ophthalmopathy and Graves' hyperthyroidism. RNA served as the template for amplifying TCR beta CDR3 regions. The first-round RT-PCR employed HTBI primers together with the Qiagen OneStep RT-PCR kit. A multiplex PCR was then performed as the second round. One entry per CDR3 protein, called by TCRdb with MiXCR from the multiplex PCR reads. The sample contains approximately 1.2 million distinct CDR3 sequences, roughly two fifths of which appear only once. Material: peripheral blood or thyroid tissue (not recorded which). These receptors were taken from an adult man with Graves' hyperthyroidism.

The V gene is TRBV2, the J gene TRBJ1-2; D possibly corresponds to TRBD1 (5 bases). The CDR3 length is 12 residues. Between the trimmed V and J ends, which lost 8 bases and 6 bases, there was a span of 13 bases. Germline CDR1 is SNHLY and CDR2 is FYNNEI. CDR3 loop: CASSPVQDGYTF. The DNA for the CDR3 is TGTGCCAGCTCACCGGTACAGGATGGCTACACCTTC.

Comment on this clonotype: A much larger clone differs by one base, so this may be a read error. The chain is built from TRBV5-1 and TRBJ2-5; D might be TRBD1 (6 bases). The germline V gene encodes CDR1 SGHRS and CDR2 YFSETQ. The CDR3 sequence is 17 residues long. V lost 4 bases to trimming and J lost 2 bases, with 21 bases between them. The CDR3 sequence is CASSPASGHGLQETQYF. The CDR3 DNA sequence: TGCGCCAGCAGCCCGGCCTCGGGACATGGGCTACAAGAGACCCAGTACTTC. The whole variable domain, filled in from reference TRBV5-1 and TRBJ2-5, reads KAGVTQTPRYLIKTRGQQVTLSCSPISGHRSVSWYQQTPGQGLQFLFEYFSETQRNKGNFPGRFSGRQFSNSRSEMNVSTLELGDSALYLCASSPASGHGLQETQYFGPGTRLLVL.

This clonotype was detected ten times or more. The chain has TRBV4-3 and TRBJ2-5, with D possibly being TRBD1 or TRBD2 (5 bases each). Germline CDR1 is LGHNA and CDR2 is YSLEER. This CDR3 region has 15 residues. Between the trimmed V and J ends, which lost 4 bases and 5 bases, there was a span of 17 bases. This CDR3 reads CASSLGTDGVETQYF. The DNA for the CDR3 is TGCGCCAGCAGCCTAGGGACCGACGGGGTGGAGACCCAGTACTTC.

CDR3 amino acids: CASHSQGLPNSPLHF. The CDR3 nucleotides are TGTGCCAGCCATTCCCAGGGACTTCCCAATTCACCCCTCCACTTT. The chain recombines TRBV2 with TRBJ1-6; D possibly corresponds to TRBD1 (5 bases). CDR3 length: 15 residues. V was trimmed by 8 bases and J by 7 bases, leaving 18 bases between them. The germline V gene has CDR1 SNHLY and CDR2 FYNNEI.

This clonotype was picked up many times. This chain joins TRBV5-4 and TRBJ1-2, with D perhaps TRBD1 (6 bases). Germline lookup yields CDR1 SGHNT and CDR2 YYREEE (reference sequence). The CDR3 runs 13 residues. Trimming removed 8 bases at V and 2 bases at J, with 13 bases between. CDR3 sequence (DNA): TGTGCCAGTCCGGGACATCCGAACTATGGCTACACCTTC. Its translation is CASPGHPNYGYTF.

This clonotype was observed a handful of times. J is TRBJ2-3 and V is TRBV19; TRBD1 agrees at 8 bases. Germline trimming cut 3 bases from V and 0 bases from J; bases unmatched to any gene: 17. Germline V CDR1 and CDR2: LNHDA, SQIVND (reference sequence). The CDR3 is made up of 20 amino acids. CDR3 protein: CASSIEGGQGRLSSTDTQYF. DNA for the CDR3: TGTGCCAGTAGTATTGAAGGCGGACAGGGAAGGTTGAGTAGCACAGATACGCAGTATTTT.

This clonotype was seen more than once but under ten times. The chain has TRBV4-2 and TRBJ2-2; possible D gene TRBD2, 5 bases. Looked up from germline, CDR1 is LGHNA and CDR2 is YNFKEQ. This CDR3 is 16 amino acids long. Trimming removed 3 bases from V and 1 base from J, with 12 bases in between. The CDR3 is CASSQKGSGNTGELFF. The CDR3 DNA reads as TGTGCCAGCAGCCAGAAGGGCAGCGGGAACACCGGGGAGCTGTTTTTT.

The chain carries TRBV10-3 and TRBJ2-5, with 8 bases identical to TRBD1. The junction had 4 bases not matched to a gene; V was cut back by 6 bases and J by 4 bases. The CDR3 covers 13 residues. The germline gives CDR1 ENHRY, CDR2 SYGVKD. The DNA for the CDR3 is TGTGCCATCAGCGCTACAGGGGGAGAGACCCAGTACTTC. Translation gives CAISATGGETQYF.

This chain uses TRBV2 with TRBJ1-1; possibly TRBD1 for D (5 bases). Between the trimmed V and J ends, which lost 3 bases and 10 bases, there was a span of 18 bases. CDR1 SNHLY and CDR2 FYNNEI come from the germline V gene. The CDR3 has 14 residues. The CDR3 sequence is CASSDRDGGVLAFF. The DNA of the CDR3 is TGTGCCAGCAGTGACAGGGACGGAGGAGTGCTAGCTTTCTTT.

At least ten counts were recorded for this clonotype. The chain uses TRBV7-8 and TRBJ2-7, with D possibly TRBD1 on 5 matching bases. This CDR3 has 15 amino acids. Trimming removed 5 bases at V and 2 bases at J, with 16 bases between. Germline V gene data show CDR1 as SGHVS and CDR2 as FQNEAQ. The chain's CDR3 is CASSPSVWGTYEQYF. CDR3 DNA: TGTGCCAGCAGCCCCTCCGTTTGGGGCACCTACGAGCAGTACTTC.

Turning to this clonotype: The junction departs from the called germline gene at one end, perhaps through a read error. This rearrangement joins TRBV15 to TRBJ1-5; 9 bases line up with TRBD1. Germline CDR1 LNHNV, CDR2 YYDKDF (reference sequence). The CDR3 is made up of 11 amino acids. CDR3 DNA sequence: TGTGCCACCAGCAGAGATAGGGGACAGGGATTT. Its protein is CATSRDRGQGF.

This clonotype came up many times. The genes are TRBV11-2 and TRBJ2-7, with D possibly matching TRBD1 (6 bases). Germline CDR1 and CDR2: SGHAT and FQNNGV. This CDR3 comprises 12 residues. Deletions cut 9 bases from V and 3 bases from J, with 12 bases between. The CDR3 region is CASQQGVYEQYF. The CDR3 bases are TGTGCCAGTCAACAGGGAGTCTACGAGCAGTACTTC.

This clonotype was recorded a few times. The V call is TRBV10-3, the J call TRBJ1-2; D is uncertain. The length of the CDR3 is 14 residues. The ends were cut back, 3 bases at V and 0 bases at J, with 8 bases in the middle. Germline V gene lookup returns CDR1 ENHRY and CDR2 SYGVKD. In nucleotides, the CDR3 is TGTGCCATCAGTGATAGTCAGACTAACTATGGCTACACCTTC. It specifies CAISDSQTNYGYTF.

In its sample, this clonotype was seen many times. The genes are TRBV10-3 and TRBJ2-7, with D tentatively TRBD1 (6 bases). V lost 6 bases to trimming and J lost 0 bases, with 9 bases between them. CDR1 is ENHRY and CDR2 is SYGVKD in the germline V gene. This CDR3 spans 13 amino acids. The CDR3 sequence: CAISGDISYEQYF. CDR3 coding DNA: TGTGCCATCAGCGGGGACATCTCCTACGAGCAGTACTTC.